This TCR beta chain stems from a study of T cell clones after liver transplantation. For the study at large: Immunosuppression withdrawal was tried within 2 years after liver transplantation in this trial. Tolerant meant at least one year fully off immunosuppression without liver enzymes above twice normal.

Assay used: immunoSEQ multiplex PCR; TCRdb lists only in-frame clones, some missing. The repertoire has around 110,000 clones, over 75% of them found once; the top ten carry around 0.83%. CDR1 ENHRY and CDR2 SYGVKD come from the germline V gene. The CDR3 spans 14 residues. V was pared by 6 bases and J by 4 bases, with 4 bases of the junction left unmatched. The input for sequencing was CD4+ T cells from blood, taken 12 months after liver transplant. The chain uses TRBV10-3 and TRBJ2-7; 12 bases are shared with TRBD2. This receptor was obtained from a human patient who received a liver transplant. Certain T cells may be donor cells from the graft. DNA of the CDR3: TGTGCCATCAGAAGGACTAGCGGGATATACGAGCAGTACTTC. This sequence encodes CAIRRTSGIYEQYF.